This TCR beta chain was sequenced during a study of cytomegalovirus exposure and HLA in healthy donors. A note on this clone: Its antigen remains unidentified.

Study-level results: The classifier reportedly diagnosed cytomegalovirus status with high specificity and sensitivity. First-cohort TCR clusters tended to co-occur in the roughly 120 validation repertoires, a later analysis found.

The assay was immunoSEQ multiplex PCR, and TCRdb's table has in-frame clones only and misses some. The repertoire has about 200,000 clones, almost 90% of them found once; the top ten carry over 2.5%. The source is a woman younger than 35 in good health and CMV-seronegative. The specimen sequenced was PBMCs.

CDR3 DNA: TGTGCCAGCAGCTTAGTAGGACTAGCGGCGGTCAATGAGCAGTTCTTC. It codes for CASSLVGLAAVNEQFF. This chain connects TRBV13 to TRBJ2-1; 10 nucleotides match TRBD2. This CDR3 comprises 16 residues. J was trimmed by 6 bases and V by 1 base; bases with no gene match: 6. Germline CDR1 and CDR2: PRHDT and FYEKMQ (reference sequence).